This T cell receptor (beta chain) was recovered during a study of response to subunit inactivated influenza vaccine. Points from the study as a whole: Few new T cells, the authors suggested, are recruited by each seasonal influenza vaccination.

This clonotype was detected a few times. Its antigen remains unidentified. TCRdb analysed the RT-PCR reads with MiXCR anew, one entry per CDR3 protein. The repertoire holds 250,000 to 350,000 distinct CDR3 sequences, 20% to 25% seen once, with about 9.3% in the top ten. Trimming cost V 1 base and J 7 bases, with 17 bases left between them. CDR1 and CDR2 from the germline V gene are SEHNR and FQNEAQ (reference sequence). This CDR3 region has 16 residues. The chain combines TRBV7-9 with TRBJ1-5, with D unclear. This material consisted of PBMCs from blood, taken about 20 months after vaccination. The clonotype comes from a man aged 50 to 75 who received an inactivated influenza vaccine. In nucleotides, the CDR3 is TGTGCCAGCAGCTTAGATCTGGCCGGGGTGGACCAGCCCCAGCATTTT. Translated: CASSLDLAGVDQPQHF. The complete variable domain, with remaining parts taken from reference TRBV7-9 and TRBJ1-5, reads DTGVSQNPRHKITKRGQNVTFRCDPISEHNRLYWYRQTLGQGPEFLTYFQNEAQLEKSRLLSDRFSAERPKGSFSTLEIQRTEQGDSAMYLCASSLDLAGVDQPQHFGDGTRLSIL.